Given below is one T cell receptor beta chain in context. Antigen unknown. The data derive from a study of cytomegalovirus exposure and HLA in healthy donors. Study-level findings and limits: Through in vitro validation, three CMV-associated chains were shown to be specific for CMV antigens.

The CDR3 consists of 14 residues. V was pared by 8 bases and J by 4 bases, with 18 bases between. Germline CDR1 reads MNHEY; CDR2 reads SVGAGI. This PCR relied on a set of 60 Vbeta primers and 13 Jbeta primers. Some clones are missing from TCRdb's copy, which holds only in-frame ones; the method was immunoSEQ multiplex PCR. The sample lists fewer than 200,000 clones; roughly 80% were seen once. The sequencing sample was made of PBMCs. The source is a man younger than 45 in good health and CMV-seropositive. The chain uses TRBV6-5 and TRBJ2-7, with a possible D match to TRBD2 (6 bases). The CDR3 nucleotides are TGTGCCAGCTCGGCCGGGACTGCCTTTTACGAGCAGTACTTC. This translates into CASSAGTAFYEQYF.